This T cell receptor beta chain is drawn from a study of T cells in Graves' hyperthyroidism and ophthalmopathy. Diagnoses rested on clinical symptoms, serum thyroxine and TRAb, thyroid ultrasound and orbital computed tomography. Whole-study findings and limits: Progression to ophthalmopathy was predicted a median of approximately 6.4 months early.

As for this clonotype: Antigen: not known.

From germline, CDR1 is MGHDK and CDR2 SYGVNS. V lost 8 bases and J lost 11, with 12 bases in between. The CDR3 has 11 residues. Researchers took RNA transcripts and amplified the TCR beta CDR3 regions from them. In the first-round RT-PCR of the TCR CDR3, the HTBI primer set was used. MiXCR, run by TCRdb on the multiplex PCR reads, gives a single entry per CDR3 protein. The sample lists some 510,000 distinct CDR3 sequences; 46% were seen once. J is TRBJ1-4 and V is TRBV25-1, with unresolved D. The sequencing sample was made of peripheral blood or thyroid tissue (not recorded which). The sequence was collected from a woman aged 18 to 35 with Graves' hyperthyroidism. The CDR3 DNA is TGTGCCAGCTCCCCAGATTCGAAACTGTTTTTT. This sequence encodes CASSPDSKLFF.